Below, 20 T cell receptor beta chains from the same sample are listed, as sequenced in a study of T cell responses to AZD1222 COVID-19 vaccine. The table came from immunoSEQ multiplex PCR; TCRdb's copy has only in-frame clones and leaves some out. The sample lists some 72,000 clones, about 90% occurring once. Material: peripheral blood, obtained on day 0 of MenACWY control vaccination. Receptors originate from an adult in good health.

This rearrangement joins TRBV29-1 to TRBJ1-2; D not certain. V lost 6 bases and J lost 4, with 9 bases in between. The CDR3 length is 11 residues. CDR1 and CDR2 from the germline V gene are SQVTM and ANQGSEA. In nucleotides, the CDR3 is TGCAGCGTAACCCTTAGCTATGGCTACACCTTC. It yields the protein CSVTLSYGYTF. The full variable domain, completed using reference TRBV29-1 and TRBJ1-2, is SAVISQKPSRDICQRGTSLTIQCQVDSQVTMMFWYRQQPGQSLTLIATANQGSEATYESGFVIDKFPISRPNLTFSTLTVSNMSPEDSSIYLCSVTLSYGYTFGSGTRLTVV.

The V call is TRBV7-2, the J call TRBJ2-7; either TRBD1 or TRBD2 may supply D (5 bases each). Germline V gene data show CDR1 as SGHTA and CDR2 as FQGNSA. The CDR3 is made up of 13 amino acids. V was trimmed by 3 bases and J by 5 bases, leaving 11 bases between them. This chain's CDR3 is CASSFQGDHEQYF. CDR3 DNA: TGTGCCAGCAGCTTTCAAGGGGACCACGAGCAGTACTTC.

V usage is TRBV19 and J usage is TRBJ1-5, with D unresolved. The CDR3 runs 14 residues. The V end was cut by 1 base, the J end by 6 bases, with 10 bases between. Germline values: CDR1 LNHDA, CDR2 SQIVND (reference sequence). CDR3: CASSIGQVGQPQHF. The CDR3 bases are TGTGCCAGTAGTATAGGGCAGGTCGGTCAGCCCCAGCATTTT.

The J gene is TRBJ1-2, the V gene TRBV27, with unresolved D. The CDR3 is 13 amino acids. Per germline, CDR1 MNHEY and CDR2 SMNVEV (reference sequence). V lost 1 base and J 10 bases, leaving 13 bases between the germline ends. CDR3 DNA sequence: TGTGCCAGCAGTTTATGGGGATCGATGTACTACACCTTC. It codes for CASSLWGSMYYTF.

The J gene is TRBJ1-4, the V gene TRBV6-1; TRBD1 matches at 7 bases. Germline CDR1 MNHNS, CDR2 SASEGT. Trimming removed 3 bases from V and 8 bases from J; junction bases left unmatched: 9. CDR3 length: 15 amino acids. CDR3 loop: CASSDVGQAREKLFF. CDR3 nucleotides: TGTGCCAGCAGTGACGTTGGACAGGCGAGGGAAAAACTGTTTTTT.

CDR3 sequence (DNA): TGTGCCAGCAGTGCGCAGGGAGGCGGGGAGCTGTTTTTT. This encodes CASSAQGGGELFF. This sequence joins TRBV25-1 and TRBJ2-2; tentatively, D is TRBD2 (6 bases). Trimming pared 4 bases from V and 7 bases from J, leaving 10 bases between. Germline CDR1 and CDR2: MGHDK and SYGVNS. CDR3 size: 13 residues.

The genes are TRBV6-5 and TRBJ1-5; D not resolved. From germline, CDR1 is MNHEY and CDR2 SVGAGI. This CDR3 has 16 residues. Trimming took off 2 bases at V and 0 bases at J, with 11 bases between the two ends. The CDR3 DNA follows: TGTGCCAGCAGTTACGGAGGACCCAGTAGCAATCAGCCCCAGCATTTT. This gives the protein CASSYGGPSSNQPQHF.

The chain uses TRBV5-1 and TRBJ2-7; 14 bases agree with TRBD2. The CDR3 consists of 14 residues. Trimming cost V 3 bases and J 5 bases; bases outside gene matches: 1. Germline V gene data show CDR1 as SGHRS and CDR2 as YFSETQ. The CDR3 nucleotides are TGCGCCAGCAGCTCGGGACTAGCGGGAGACGAGCAGTACTTC. It is translated as CASSSGLAGDEQYF.

The CDR3 nucleotides are TGCGCCAGCAGCTGGACTAGCGGGAGCACCGGGGAGCTGTTTTTT. It is translated as CASSWTSGSTGELFF. The chain uses TRBV5-1 and TRBJ2-2; 13 bases map to TRBD2. Germline V lookup: CDR1 SGHRS, CDR2 YFSETQ. The CDR3 has 15 amino acids. Unmatched junction bases numbered 0, after V lost 3 bases and J lost 4 bases.

This chain joins TRBV4-3 and TRBJ1-1, with no clear D. CDR1 and CDR2 (germline): LGHNA, YSLEER. The CDR3 totals 14 residues. V lost 0 bases and J lost 8, with 13 bases in between. CDR3 amino acids: CASSQEGRAGEAFF. Written as DNA, the CDR3 is TGCGCCAGCAGCCAAGAAGGAAGGGCCGGGGAAGCTTTCTTT.

This chain joins TRBV5-6 and TRBJ2-5, with a weak D call TRBD2 (6 bases). The CDR3 extends over 14 amino acids. Germline lookup yields CDR1 SGHDT and CDR2 YYEEEE. Trimming left V 4 bases short and J 2 bases short, with 12 bases between. DNA of the CDR3: TGTGCCAGCAGCCAACGGGGGTATCAAGAGACCCAGTACTTC. Amino acid sequence: CASSQRGYQETQYF.

This clone was recorded only once. The gene calls are TRBV7-3 and TRBJ1-4; D is uncertain. Germline V CDR1 and CDR2: SGHTA, FQGTGA. The CDR3 contains 16 residues. Deletions cut 3 bases from V and 0 bases from J, with 11 bases between. The CDR3 DNA reads TGTGCCAGCAGCTTGTATCCGGCAGCAACTAATGAAAAACTGTTTTTT. Residues: CASSLYPAATNEKLFF.

V gene TRBV19 combines with J gene TRBJ1-2; tentative D call: TRBD1 (5 bases). In germline, CDR1 is LNHDA, CDR2 SQIVND (reference sequence). With 6 bases removed from V and 4 bases from J, the gap between germline ends came to 15 bases. The CDR3 length is 14 residues. CDR3 DNA sequence: TGTGCCAGTAGAAAACCCGGGGGGGGCTATGGCTACACCTTC. Protein product: CASRKPGGGYGYTF.

This clone has a single count. This chain joins TRBV5-1 and TRBJ2-5; D might be TRBD2 (6 bases). The CDR3 spans 14 residues. V was pared by 1 base and J by 2 bases, with 9 bases between. Germline V lookup: CDR1 SGHRS, CDR2 YFSETQ. As DNA, the CDR3 is TGCGCCAGCAGCTTGTCCGGGGGTCAAGAGACCCAGTACTTC. Translated, it gives CASSLSGGQETQYF. The whole variable domain, filled in from reference TRBV5-1 and TRBJ2-5, reads KAGVTQTPRYLIKTRGQQVTLSCSPISGHRSVSWYQQTPGQGLQFLFEYFSETQRNKGNFPGRFSGRQFSNSRSEMNVSTLELGDSALYLCASSLSGGQETQYFGPGTRLLVL.

CDR3 residues: CASSFGSHQPQHF. The CDR3 bases are TGTGCCAGCAGCTTTGGTAGTCATCAGCCCCAGCATTTT. The V gene is TRBV7-2, the J gene TRBJ1-5; no clear D gene. Germline CDR1 is SGHTA and CDR2 is FQGNSA. The V and J ends lost 3 bases and 5 bases respectively, with 8 bases between them. The CDR3 length is 13 residues.

This clone appeared a single time. V usage is TRBV5-6 and J usage is TRBJ1-2; no clear D gene. The V gene's germline CDR1 is SGHDT and CDR2 YYEEEE. V lost 0 bases to trimming and J lost 2 bases, with 8 bases between them. The CDR3 extends over 14 amino acids. CDR3: CASSLGQINYGYTF. The CDR3 DNA follows: TGTGCCAGCAGCTTGGGCCAGATCAACTATGGCTACACCTTC.

The count of this clone is one. The chain links TRBV18 to TRBJ1-1; no clear D gene. Germline values: CDR1 KGHSH, CDR2 LQKENI. This CDR3 is built from 15 residues. Trimming pared 3 bases from V and 0 bases from J, leaving 11 bases between. The CDR3 sequence: CASSPPTVMNTEAFF. Here the CDR3 DNA reads TGTGCCAGCTCACCCCCTACGGTCATGAACACTGAAGCTTTCTTT.

The chain links TRBV5-5 to TRBJ2-1; 7 bases map to TRBD2. V was pared by 7 bases and J by 8 bases, with 12 bases of the junction left unmatched. The germline gives CDR1 SGHKS, CDR2 YYEKEE (reference sequence). The CDR3 contains 14 residues. The CDR3 loop is CASGMEAGSHEQFF. The CDR3 nucleotides read TGTGCCAGCGGGATGGAAGCGGGGAGCCATGAGCAGTTCTTC.

The chain recombines TRBV11-2 with TRBJ1-2, with TRBD1 matching 10 bases. Germline V gene sequence: CDR1 SGHAT, CDR2 FQNNGV. This CDR3 region has 13 residues. V lost 6 bases to trimming and J lost 7 bases; unmatched junction nucleotides: 5. This CDR3 reads CASRRDRGGGYTF. In DNA, the CDR3 is TGTGCCAGCAGACGGGACAGGGGTGGTGGCTACACCTTC.

J is TRBJ1-2 and V is TRBV10-2; TRBD1 agrees at 10 bases. The trim removed 4 bases at V and 8 bases at J, leaving 13 bases unmatched. Germline V gene lookup returns CDR1 WSHSY and CDR2 SAAADI. This CDR3 contains 16 residues. CDR3 DNA sequence: TGCGCCAGCAGTGTGGGGACAGGGGTCGTGGTGGGCGGCTACACCTTC. It yields the protein CASSVGTGVVVGGYTF.